The T cell receptor (beta chain) under discussion was sequenced for a study of T cells in Graves' hyperthyroidism and ophthalmopathy (dated by TCRdb to between 2017 and 2020). Study-level background: Peripheral blood samples were taken at the time of initial diagnosis, prior to any treatment. TCR V-J signatures able to tell the groups apart were searched for in a discovery cohort of 90 to 100 patients, of whom more than 40 had Graves' ophthalmopathy and about 60 had stable Graves' hyperthyroidism. Whether ophthalmopathy could be predicted prospectively was tested in an independent validation cohort made up of some 20 hyperthyroidism patients plus 17 patients who later progressed to ophthalmopathy. The roughly 99 discovery patients were divided at random into training and test sets in a 7:3 ratio. In addition, the study compared T-cell repertoires in thyroid tissue and in blood from roughly six Graves' hyperthyroidism patients. After blood sampling, hyperthyroidism patients were treated with methimazole at a starting dose of 30 mg daily, and ophthalmopathy patients were treated with high-dose intravenous methylprednisolone. According to the paper, TCR Vbeta CDR3 sequencing was carried out on 135 peripheral blood samples, which came from under 50 ophthalmopathy, about 75 hyperthyroidism and about 17 progressor patients. On the study overall, not on this receptor specifically: No statistical method was used to fix the sample size in advance, and group allocation was not hidden from the investigators. A model built on a 13 V-J signature distinguished ophthalmopathy from stable hyperthyroidism, reaching over 85% sensitivity and around 81% specificity in cross-validation and 80%/75% in testing. Most expanded thyroid clonotypes (frequency above 0.001) were also found in blood, which suggests that blood repertoires may mirror thyroid immune responses. In validation, progression to ophthalmopathy was predicted by the model with about 70% sensitivity and 72.22% specificity, a median of approximately 6.5 months before onset.

TCR beta CDR3 regions were amplified from RNA transcripts. The first round of RT-PCR for the TCR CDR3 was performed with the HTBI primer set and the Qiagen OneStep RT-PCR kit. A second multiplex PCR round built the libraries, followed by size selection and purification. The libraries were sequenced on an Illumina HiSeq2000 using paired-end 100 bp reads. On the authors' methods: Raw data were processed with SOAPnuke, discarding reads with adapters, uncalled bases, mean Phred below 15, or no exact constant-primer or identifier match. COPE v1.2.5 was used to merge the high-quality paired reads, and each unique nucleotide sequence was defined as a clonotype. MiTCR v1.1 was used to align the clonotypes against IMGT TRBV, TRBD and TRBJ reference segments. Only V-J combinations with frequency above 0.0001, covering 99% to 99.2% of repertoires, were analysed. The TCS score was defined as the ratio of F50 (clonal expansion) to E x V (chaos), calculated using BLOSUM62-based TCRdist between CDR3 peptides within each V-J. Welch's t-statistics and random forest reduced fewer than 600 V-J features to 13, which were used in a naive Bayes classifier (R e1071). Thyroid-blood repertoire similarity was quantified with the Morisita-Horn index. Clones were called with MiXCR by TCRdb after fastp trimmed the public reads at Q25, and only in-frame beta chains were retained. Every entry covers one CDR3 protein and lists the most common genes and DNA from its rows. These V and J calls rely on TCRdb rather than the paper's analysis. The sample profile shows about 680,000 distinct CDR3 sequences; approximately 40% of them were found once. Less than 35% of the sample goes to the ten largest clones.

A patient counted as having stable Graves' hyperthyroidism if no progression to ophthalmopathy occurred over 18 months of follow-up. The hyperthyroidism patients were between 18 and 65 years old and newly diagnosed, with a disease duration of less than 2 months. Exclusion was applied to patients with uncontrolled infections, other autoimmune diseases, pregnancy or lactation. Diagnoses were based on clinical symptoms, serum thyroxine and TRAb, thyroid ultrasound and orbital computed tomography. PBMCs were isolated from about 9.1 ml of fresh peripheral blood by Ficoll-Paque density gradient centrifugation. Total RNA was extracted using Trizol reagent, and RNA quality was assessed on an Agilent 2100 Bioanalyzer. In regard to this clonotype: What this receptor recognizes is not known. No qualities accompany the bases; no much larger clone lies one base away.

Source material: blood. This TCR was sampled from a woman in her thirties or forties with Graves' hyperthyroidism.

The nucleotides read TGTGCCAGCAGTTACTCGGGGACAGGGGGCTTGGCTTTCTTT. Translated, it reads CASSYSGTGGLAFF. This chain joins TRBV6-2 or TRBV6-3 to TRBJ1-1; a stretch of 12 junction bases matches TRBD1. The CDR3 starts with the cysteine, ends with the phenylalanine, and has 14 residues. The kept DNA is CDR3 alone, 42 bases in frame from the first base. The V end gives up 0 bases and the J end 11 bases, leaving 4 bases in the junction not matched to a gene. Per the germline V gene, MNHEY is the CDR1 and SVGEGT is the CDR2.